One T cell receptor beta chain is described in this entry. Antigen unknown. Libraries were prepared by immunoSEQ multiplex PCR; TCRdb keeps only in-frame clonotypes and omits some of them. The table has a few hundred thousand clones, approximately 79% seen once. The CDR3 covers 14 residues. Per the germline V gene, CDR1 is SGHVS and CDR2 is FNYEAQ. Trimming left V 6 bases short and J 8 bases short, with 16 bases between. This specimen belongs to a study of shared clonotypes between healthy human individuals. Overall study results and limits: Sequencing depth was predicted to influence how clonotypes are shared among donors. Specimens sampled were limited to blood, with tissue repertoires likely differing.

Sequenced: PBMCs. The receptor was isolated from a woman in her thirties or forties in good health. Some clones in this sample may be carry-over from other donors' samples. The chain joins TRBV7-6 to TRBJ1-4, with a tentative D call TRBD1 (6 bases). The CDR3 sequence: CASSSGTRVEKLFF. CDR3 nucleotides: TGTGCCAGCAGTTCCGGGACACGGGTAGAAAAACTGTTTTTT.